These 23 T cell receptor beta chains share one sample of origin, sequenced in a study of control samples from healthy donors and cancer patients. Some clones are missing from TCRdb's copy, which holds only in-frame ones; the method was immunoSEQ multiplex PCR. The sample consists of approximately 37,000 clones, 92% of them appearing once. Sequences were obtained from blood. The receptors stem from a woman aged 45 to 65 in good health.

This sequence joins TRBV19 and TRBJ1-2; D remains unclear. Germline CDR1 reads LNHDA; CDR2 reads SQIVND (reference sequence). The CDR3 sequence is 12 residues long. The V and J ends lost 4 bases and 8 bases respectively, with 11 bases between them. The CDR3 protein is CASSTRPSGYTF. DNA for the CDR3: TGTGCCAGTAGTACCCGCCCGTCCGGCTACACCTTC. The full variable domain, rest sourced from reference TRBV19 and TRBJ1-2, is DGGITQSPKYLFRKEGQNVTLSCEQNLNHDAMYWYRQDPGQGLRLIYYSQIVNDFQKGDIAEGYSVSREKKESFPLTVTSAQKNPTAFYLCASSTRPSGYTFGSGTRLTVV.

There are a few counts of this clone. The rearrangement uses TRBV7-9 and TRBJ1-3; 7 nucleotides align to TRBD1. CDR1 and CDR2 (germline): SEHNR, FQNEAQ (reference sequence). Trimming cost V 2 bases and J 8 bases; bases outside gene matches: 3. The CDR3 has 13 residues. CDR3 nucleotides: TGTGCCAGCAGCTTATATCAGGGGGACACCATATATTTT. Translating gives CASSLYQGDTIYF.

The J gene is TRBJ1-1, the V gene TRBV10-3; a weak D match, TRBD1 (5 bases). The CDR3 totals 13 residues. V lost 10 bases and J lost 1, with 13 bases in between. Germline V CDR1 and CDR2: ENHRY, SYGVKD. The CDR3 DNA sequence: TGTGCCACGCAAAGGGGTGGGAACACTGAAGCTTTCTTT. Translation: CATQRGGNTEAFF.

V usage is TRBV27 and J usage is TRBJ1-5, with a tentative D call TRBD1 (5 bases). The V end was cut by 2 bases, the J end by 7 bases, with 12 bases between. This CDR3 region has 14 residues. Germline loops: CDR1 MNHEY, CDR2 SMNVEV (reference sequence). The CDR3 here is CASSLEGSRQPQHF. The CDR3 DNA follows: TGTGCCAGCAGTTTAGAGGGGTCTCGGCAGCCCCAGCATTTT.

V is TRBV5-6 and J is TRBJ2-1; 13 nucleotides match TRBD2. The trim removed 4 bases at V and 10 bases at J, leaving 8 bases unmatched. Germline CDR1 is SGHDT and CDR2 is YYEEEE. This CDR3 is built from 15 residues. The CDR3 is CASSPTGTSGDEQFF. The CDR3 nucleotides read TGTGCCAGCAGCCCAACTGGGACTAGCGGGGACGAGCAGTTCTTC. The complete variable domain, with remaining parts taken from reference TRBV5-6 and TRBJ2-1, reads DAGVTQSPTHLIKTRGQQVTLRCSPKSGHDTVSWYQQALGQGPQFIFQYYEEEERQRGNFPDRFSGHQFPNYSSELNVNALLLGDSALYLCASSPTGTSGDEQFFGPGTRLTVL.

The gene calls are TRBV7-9 and TRBJ1-6; a possible D gene is TRBD1 (5 bases). CDR1 SEHNR and CDR2 FQNEAQ come from the germline V gene (reference sequence). This CDR3 contains 16 residues. Between the trimmed V and J ends, which lost 0 bases and 7 bases, there was a span of 13 bases. The DNA of the CDR3 is TGTGCCAGCAGCTTAGCTGGGGGGATGAGAAATTCACCCCTCCACTTT. This gives the protein CASSLAGGMRNSPLHF.

V usage is TRBV5-1 and J usage is TRBJ2-5; 12 nucleotides agree with TRBD2. Germline loops: CDR1 SGHRS, CDR2 YFSETQ. The CDR3 covers 15 residues. Germline trimming cut 0 bases from V and 3 bases from J; bases unmatched to any gene: 0. The CDR3: CASSLGTSGEETQYF. DNA of the CDR3: TGCGCCAGCAGCTTGGGGACTAGCGGGGAAGAGACCCAGTACTTC.

The chain couples TRBV7-8 to TRBJ2-7, with TRBD2 matching over 7 bases. Germline V lookup: CDR1 SGHVS, CDR2 FQNEAQ. The CDR3 has 15 amino acids. Unmatched junction bases numbered 7, after V lost 1 base and J lost 4 bases. Written as DNA, the CDR3 is TGTGCCAGCAGCTTAGAGCGGGGAAGCGTATACGAGCAGTACTTC. Translation: CASSLERGSVYEQYF.

This chain uses TRBV12-3 or TRBV12-4 with TRBJ2-7; no reliable D call. The V end lost 4 bases, the J end lost 3 bases, and 7 bases lay between the germline ends. This CDR3 is built from 12 residues. CDR3 sequence: CASSWVDYEQYF. CDR3 coding DNA: TGTGCCAGCAGTTGGGTGGACTACGAGCAGTACTTC.

The rearrangement uses TRBV19 and TRBJ1-5; no firm D call. The germline CDR1 and CDR2 sequences are LNHDA and SQIVND (reference sequence). This CDR3 region has 14 residues. V was cut by 4 bases and J by 0 bases, with 7 bases left in between. The CDR3 protein is CASSTYHSNQPQHF. The CDR3 bases are TGTGCCAGTAGTACGTATCATAGCAATCAGCCCCAGCATTTT.

V gene TRBV19 combines with J gene TRBJ1-1, with D uncertain. In germline, CDR1 is LNHDA, CDR2 SQIVND (reference sequence). V lost 3 bases and J 1 base, leaving 9 bases between the germline ends. The CDR3 is made up of 14 amino acids. The CDR3 region is CASSMSFGNTEAFF. CDR3 coding DNA: TGTGCCAGTAGTATGTCCTTCGGGAACACTGAAGCTTTCTTT. Looking up the rest from reference TRBV19 and TRBJ1-1 gives the full variable domain: DGGITQSPKYLFRKEGQNVTLSCEQNLNHDAMYWYRQDPGQGLRLIYYSQIVNDFQKGDIAEGYSVSREKKESFPLTVTSAQKNPTAFYLCASSMSFGNTEAFFGQGTRLTVV.

In regard to this clone: A read error may produce the germline difference seen at one junction end. This chain links TRBV11-2 with TRBJ2-3; TRBD2 matches at 8 bases. Per germline, CDR1 SGHAT and CDR2 FQNNGV. The CDR3 covers 12 residues. The CDR3 bases are TGTGCCAGCAGAGAGCAGCGGGGGCCGCCCCATTTT. As protein: CASREQRGPPHF.

This chain connects TRBV4-1 to TRBJ1-4, with D perhaps TRBD1 (6 bases). The CDR3 spans 17 residues. Trimming stripped 0 bases from V and 8 bases from J, with 19 bases between. Germline loops: CDR1 MGHRA, CDR2 YSYEKL. For the CDR3, the DNA is TGCGCCAGCAGCCAAGATGGGGGGAGGGGGAGGACCGAAAAACTGTTTTTT. It specifies CASSQDGGRGRTEKLFF.

The chain has TRBV6-5 and TRBJ1-5, with 12 bases that match TRBD1. V lost 6 bases, J lost 2 bases, and 2 bases stayed unmatched. From germline, CDR1 is MNHEY and CDR2 SVGAGI. The CDR3 sequence is 15 residues long. The CDR3 DNA follows: TGTGCCAGCAGCCGGGACAGGGGGCGCAATCAGCCCCAGCATTTT. It specifies CASSRDRGRNQPQHF.

This chain links TRBV6-5 with TRBJ1-6; tentatively, D is TRBD1 (5 bases). Trimming left V 6 bases short and J 3 bases short, with 12 bases between. CDR3 size: 15 residues. The germline V gene encodes CDR1 MNHEY and CDR2 SVGAGI. The CDR3 sequence: CASSPPRDYNSPLHF. The CDR3 nucleotides read TGTGCCAGCAGCCCCCCCAGGGACTATAATTCACCCCTCCACTTT.

The chain links TRBV19 to TRBJ1-1; no definite D call. Germline V gene sequence: CDR1 LNHDA, CDR2 SQIVND (reference sequence). The CDR3 is 14 amino acids. Trimming took off 3 bases at V and 0 bases at J, with 8 bases between the two ends. CDR3 coding DNA: TGTGCCAGTAGTATTAGTCTTCTGAACACTGAAGCTTTCTTT. Amino acid sequence: CASSISLLNTEAFF.

The chain uses TRBV9 and TRBJ1-2, with a possible D match to TRBD1 (6 bases). Germline lookup yields CDR1 SGDLS and CDR2 YYNGEE. The V gene lost 5 bases and the J gene lost 4 bases, with 21 bases spanning the gap. This CDR3 is 16 amino acids long. This CDR3 reads CASRGVGGGNGYGYTF. Written as DNA, the CDR3 is TGTGCCAGCAGAGGAGTAGGAGGGGGTAATGGCTATGGCTACACCTTC.

The rearrangement links TRBV29-1 to TRBJ1-1; tentative D call: TRBD1 (6 bases). V lost 4 bases and J lost 5, with 11 bases in between. From germline, CDR1 is SQVTM and CDR2 ANQGSEA. The CDR3 extends over 12 amino acids. The CDR3 is CSVVKGGTEAFF. The CDR3 DNA sequence: TGCAGCGTTGTTAAGGGGGGGACTGAAGCTTTCTTT.

In its sample, this clone was seen once. This chain links TRBV7-8 with TRBJ1-1, with D uncertain. V shed 5 bases and J shed 7 bases, with 17 bases lying between them. Germline CDR1 is SGHVS and CDR2 is FQNEAQ. The CDR3 is 14 amino acids. In DNA, the CDR3 is TGTGCCAGCAGCCCCCATCGGGATAATGGTGAAGCTTTCTTT. As protein: CASSPHRDNGEAFF.

This chain uses TRBV29-1 with TRBJ2-1; no clear D. Germline CDR1 SQVTM, CDR2 ANQGSEA. Between the trimmed V and J ends, which lost 4 bases and 1 base, there was a span of 11 bases. CDR3 length: 14 residues. CDR3 sequence: CSVVSIVSYNEQFF. In nucleotides, the CDR3 is TGCAGCGTTGTAAGTATTGTGTCCTACAATGAGCAGTTCTTC.

This clone showed up just once. The genes are TRBV19 and TRBJ1-1; 7 nucleotides line up with TRBD1. This CDR3 has 14 residues. Trimming at V came to 5 bases and at J to 5 bases, leaving 8 bases not matched to a gene. Germline V gene lookup returns CDR1 LNHDA and CDR2 SQIVND (reference sequence). CDR3 protein: CASSDRQGVTEAFF. CDR3 nucleotide sequence: TGTGCCAGTAGTGACAGACAGGGAGTGACTGAAGCTTTCTTT.

The rearrangement uses TRBV6-5 and TRBJ1-6; 7 bases are a match to TRBD1. CDR3 size: 14 residues. Germline V lookup: CDR1 MNHEY, CDR2 SVGAGI. Trimming took 6 bases from V and 8 from J; bases not matched to a gene: 7. In DNA, the CDR3 is TGTGCCAGCAGGGGGGAACAGGGGCATTCACCCCTCCACTTT. It yields the protein CASRGEQGHSPLHF.

The rearrangement joins TRBV12-2 to TRBJ1-5; TRBD1 is the table's D call, not checked against the DNA. TRBV12-2 is shown as a pseudogene. This CDR3 region has 13 residues. The CDR3 DNA follows: TGTGCAAGTCGCTTAGAGGGGTCGCAGCCCCAGCATTTT. Its translation is CASRLEGSQPQHF.